The T cell receptor (beta chain) described here comes from a study of cytomegalovirus exposure and HLA in healthy donors. Findings and caveats of the study: In a later analysis, most CMV-associated TCR beta chains appeared HLA-restricted. Reportedly, cytomegalovirus status was diagnosed with high sensitivity and specificity. TCR beta sequences reportedly predicted the HLA-A and HLA-B alleles of most subjects accurately.

The CDR3 runs 15 residues. Germline lookup yields CDR1 MNHNY and CDR2 SVGAGI (reference sequence). Trimming removed 7 bases at V and 10 bases at J, with 25 bases between. Concerning this clone: Its matching antigen is unknown.

With 60 Vbeta and 13 Jbeta primers, the PCR was carried out. Clones were sequenced by immunoSEQ multiplex PCR, and TCRdb holds only the in-frame ones, with some missing. The repertoire holds some 75,000 clones, with over 70% as singletons. The genes are TRBV6-6 and TRBJ2-5, with D possibly TRBD2 on 7 matching bases. The TCR sequence derives from a man aged 18 to 30 in good health and CMV-seropositive. The sample was PBMCs. CDR3 DNA sequence: TGTGCCAGCACCTCCGAGAGGGGGGGGTTGTTGGACCAGTACTTC. This encodes CASTSERGGLLDQYF.